Presented here are 21 T cell receptor beta chains from one specimen sequenced in a study of technical replicates of blood from four donors. The method was immunoSEQ multiplex PCR; TCRdb's version includes in-frame clones alone and lacks a portion of them. The sample includes 100,000 or so clones, approximately 96% of them seen just once. The sequencing input was T cells isolated from PBMCs. Every receptor here comes from a human donor in good health.

V gene TRBV10-3 combines with J gene TRBJ2-7; D is perhaps TRBD1 (5 bases). The V gene lost 6 bases and the J gene lost 2 bases, with 8 bases spanning the gap. This CDR3 is built from 12 residues. CDR1 is ENHRY, CDR2 SYGVKD, per germline. This CDR3 is CAISKDTYEQYF. DNA of the CDR3: TGTGCCATCAGCAAGGACACCTACGAGCAGTACTTC.

This clone was detected once. This sequence joins TRBV11-3 and TRBJ2-5; D gene ambiguous. This CDR3 has 11 residues. CDR1 is SGHNT, CDR2 YENEEA, per germline. With 5 bases removed from V and 4 bases from J, the gap between germline ends came to 5 bases. The CDR3 loop is CASSLRETQYF. CDR3 DNA sequence: TGTGCCAGCAGCCTCCGAGAGACCCAGTACTTC.

The rearrangement uses TRBV7-9 and TRBJ2-7, with a weak D call TRBD2 (5 bases). V lost 1 base and J 9 bases, leaving 16 bases between the germline ends. Germline lookup yields CDR1 SEHNR and CDR2 FQNEAQ (reference sequence). CDR3 size: 14 residues. This chain's CDR3 is CASSLGRLESGQYF. CDR3 DNA sequence: TGTGCCAGCAGCTTAGGCCGACTCGAAAGCGGGCAGTACTTC.

In its sample, this clone was seen once. The rearrangement uses TRBV9 and TRBJ2-1; no clear D gene. The CDR3 totals 14 residues. In germline, CDR1 is SGDLS, CDR2 YYNGEE. V gave up 6 bases and J gave up 0 bases, with 10 bases separating them. CDR3 bases: TGTGCCAGCACCCAGACTGCCTCCTACAATGAGCAGTTCTTC. The encoded protein is CASTQTASYNEQFF.

The chain uses TRBV4-1 and TRBJ2-7; 14 bases match TRBD2. The CDR3 sequence is 18 residues long. In germline, CDR1 is MGHRA, CDR2 YSYEKL. The V gene end was trimmed by 3 bases and the J gene end by 3 bases; junction bases not matched to a gene: 10. This CDR3 is CASSQTGTSGSVIYEQYF. CDR3 in DNA: TGCGCCAGCAGCCAGACCGGGACTAGCGGGAGTGTTATCTACGAGCAGTACTTC.

J is TRBJ2-7 and V is TRBV28; possible D gene TRBD2, 5 bases. The V and J ends lost 5 bases and 4 bases respectively, with 18 bases between them. The germline gives CDR1 MDHEN, CDR2 SYDVKM. This CDR3 has 15 residues. CDR3 region: CASSPMDLSSYEQYF. The CDR3 DNA follows: TGTGCCAGCAGTCCCATGGACTTGAGCTCATACGAGCAGTACTTC.

The rearrangement uses TRBV9 and TRBJ2-1; TRBD2 agrees at 8 bases. Germline CDR1 reads SGDLS; CDR2 reads YYNGEE. V dropped 2 bases and J dropped 3; count of bases not matched to a gene: 4. The CDR3 has 15 residues. The CDR3 DNA sequence: TGTGCCAGCAGCGTCGGACTAGCCCTCTACAATGAGCAGTTCTTC. This encodes CASSVGLALYNEQFF.

This rearrangement joins TRBV6-5 to TRBJ2-7; perhaps TRBD1 as D (6 bases). CDR1 and CDR2 from the germline V gene are MNHEY and SVGAGI. V was cut by 4 bases and J by 3 bases, with 10 bases left in between. The CDR3 has 13 residues. CDR3 in DNA: TGTGCCAGCAGTTGGACAGTCGACTACGAGCAGTACTTC. It codes for CASSWTVDYEQYF.

The genes are TRBV4-2 and TRBJ1-4, with 12 positions matching TRBD1. V was pared by 0 bases and J by 5 bases, with 4 bases of the junction left unmatched. The CDR3 totals 17 residues. CDR1 and CDR2 from the germline V gene are LGHNA and YNFKEQ. The CDR3 DNA sequence: TGTGCCAGCAGCCAAGAGGGACAGGGGGCTGAGAATGAAAAACTGTTTTTT. Translation gives CASSQEGQGAENEKLFF.

This clone was seen only a few times. J is TRBJ2-7 and V is TRBV9; no firm D call. Germline V CDR1 and CDR2: SGDLS, YYNGEE. The CDR3 covers 15 residues. Trimming removed 0 bases at V and 3 bases at J, with 13 bases between. CDR3 protein: CASSVAVGEIYEQYF. CDR3 DNA: TGTGCCAGCAGCGTAGCTGTCGGAGAGATCTACGAGCAGTACTTC.

The V gene is TRBV29-1, the J gene TRBJ2-1; 11 positions agree with TRBD1. CDR3 length: 14 amino acids. Losses at the gene ends were 4 bases for V and 7 bases for J; bases not matched to a gene: 6. Germline V lookup: CDR1 SQVTM, CDR2 ANQGSEA. CDR3 nucleotides: TGCAGCGTTGGGGGACAGGGGGTTCGGAATGAGCAGTTCTTC. It translates to CSVGGQGVRNEQFF.

The chain has TRBV7-3 and TRBJ2-7; 10 bases fit TRBD2. Germline V gene lookup returns CDR1 SGHTA and CDR2 FQGTGA. Losses at the gene ends were 5 bases for V and 1 base for J; bases not matched to a gene: 2. The CDR3 is 14 residues long. In DNA form, the CDR3 reads TGTGCCAGCAGCCCTAGCGGGAGTTCCTACGAGCAGTACTTC. The encoded protein is CASSPSGSSYEQYF.

The chain uses TRBV28 and TRBJ1-5, with D possibly matching TRBD1 (5 bases). The CDR3 length is 18 residues. Germline V gives CDR1 MDHEN, CDR2 SYDVKM. V lost 3 bases and J lost 0, with 18 bases in between. Written as DNA, the CDR3 is TGTGCCAGCAGTTTTGGGATGGGACTCCGATATAGCAATCAGCCCCAGCATTTT. It is translated as CASSFGMGLRYSNQPQHF.

The gene calls are TRBV7-2 and TRBJ2-7; the match to TRBD1 covers 10 bases. CDR1 is SGHTA and CDR2 is FQGNSA in the germline V gene. There are 18 residues in the CDR3. V lost 2 bases to trimming and J lost 3 bases; unmatched junction nucleotides: 13. CDR3 coding DNA: TGTGCCAGCAGCTTATGGGACAGGGGTGAGCGGGGTATCTACGAGCAGTACTTC. Translated, it gives CASSLWDRGERGIYEQYF.

The CDR3 loop reads CASSQDPRRPYEQYF. The CDR3 region has the DNA TGTGCCAGCAGCCAAGATCCAAGGAGGCCCTACGAGCAGTACTTC. This chain connects TRBV14 to TRBJ2-7; perhaps TRBD2 as D (5 bases). CDR1 is SGHDN, CDR2 FVKESK, per germline. Between the trimmed V and J ends, which lost 0 bases and 2 bases, there was a span of 11 bases. CDR3 length: 15 residues.

The genes are TRBV4-3 and TRBJ1-3; D is ambiguous. This CDR3 is built from 15 residues. V dropped 0 bases and J dropped 0 bases, with 6 bases sitting between them. CDR1 LGHNA and CDR2 YSLEER come from the germline V gene. In DNA, the CDR3 is TGCGCCAGCAGCCAAGAGAAGAGCTCTGGAAACACCATATATTTT. Translation: CASSQEKSSGNTIYF.

The rearrangement joins TRBV5-5 to TRBJ2-7; D is uncertain. Germline V gives CDR1 SGHKS, CDR2 YYEKEE (reference sequence). This CDR3 has 15 residues. Trimming removed 0 bases from V and 1 base from J, with 11 bases in between. CDR3 region: CASSLDYGRSYEQYF. CDR3 coding DNA: TGTGCCAGCAGCTTGGATTATGGCAGATCCTACGAGCAGTACTTC.

This rearrangement joins TRBV7-2 to TRBJ2-2, with TRBD1 as a possible D gene (5 bases). CDR3 length: 15 residues. Germline V gene data show CDR1 as SGHTA and CDR2 as FQGNSA. V was shortened by 7 bases and J by 2 bases, with 14 bases between the two germline ends. CDR3 DNA: TGTGCCAGCACCTTGGCGGACACCAACACCGGGGAGCTGTTTTTT. This translates into CASTLADTNTGELFF.

The chain is built from TRBV15 and TRBJ1-5; a weak D match, TRBD1 (5 bases). CDR1 and CDR2 from the germline V gene are LNHNV and YYDKDF (reference sequence). This CDR3 has 18 residues. The V end lost 1 base, the J end lost 1 base, and 17 bases lay between the germline ends. The CDR3 coding sequence is TGTGCCACCAGCAGAGGGAATAGGGGAATGGGGAGCAATCAGCCCCAGCATTTT. Amino acids: CATSRGNRGMGSNQPQHF.

This clone was found a few times. V gene TRBV5-1 combines with J gene TRBJ1-2, with D unresolved. Trimming removed 0 bases from V and 6 bases from J, with 12 bases in between. This CDR3 contains 14 residues. The germline gives CDR1 SGHRS, CDR2 YFSETQ. CDR3 in amino acids: CASSLETALNGYTF. CDR3 DNA sequence: TGCGCCAGCAGCTTGGAAACAGCACTTAATGGCTACACCTTC.

The rearrangement joins TRBV13 to TRBJ2-3, with a possible D match to TRBD2 (7 bases). From germline, CDR1 is PRHDT and CDR2 FYEKMQ (reference sequence). Trimming cost V 3 bases and J 4 bases, with 14 bases left between them. This CDR3 region has 15 residues. CDR3 in DNA: TGTGCCAGCAGCTTGGCCCCGGGGGGCCCAGATACGCAGTATTTT. Translation: CASSLAPGGPDTQYF.